The T cell receptor (beta chain) under discussion was sequenced for a study of CD8 T cells in ankylosing spondylitis. As concerns this clonotype: Antigen unknown.

Study results and limitations: One TCR beta motif, made up of under ten highly homologous variants, appeared characteristic of ankylosing spondylitis blood. It was reported that disease-linked clones were significantly enriched in matched ankylosing spondylitis synovial fluid. In peripheral blood, disease-linked CD8+ clones occurred at relatively low frequencies.

Libraries for TCR beta were made by quantitative 5'-RACE with molecular barcodes. One entry per CDR3 protein, called by TCRdb with MiXCR from the 5' RACE reads. The sample yields about 140,000 distinct CDR3 sequences, approximately 8.4% seen once. This CDR3 region has 15 residues. V gave up 6 bases and J gave up 4 bases; unmatched junction bases: 10. The germline gives CDR1 SGHTA, CDR2 FQGNSA. This receptor was obtained from a male donor with ankylosing spondylitis. Sequences were obtained from synovial fluid, either unsorted or a sorted T cell fraction (not recorded which). This chain links TRBV7-2 with TRBJ2-5, with 8 bases fitting TRBD1. CDR3 in DNA: TGTGCCAGCAGACAGTTCAGGGGGCCCGGAGAGACCCAGTACTTC. The encoded protein is CASRQFRGPGETQYF.